This TCR beta chain was recorded in a study of blood T cell repertoires in COVID-19. About the research overall: Specimens from acute and convalescent COVID-19 originated in the United States, Italy and Spain. T cells, B-cell-depleted T cells, or PBMCs provided the cDNA or gDNA that served as material.

Profiling relied on immunoSEQ multiplex PCR, and the TCRdb table lists in-frame clones only, not all of them. The sample contains about 220,000 clones, 85% to 90% of which appear only once. The CDR3 extends over 11 amino acids. The germline CDR1 and CDR2 sequences are SGHAT and FQNNGV. V dropped 4 bases and J dropped 11 bases, with 11 bases sitting between them. Participants, about 18 to 95 years old, spanned under 30 US areas. Cohort placement rested on clinical history that participants reported themselves. Material for sequencing was PBMCs or T cells enriched from blood (not recorded which). This rearrangement joins TRBV11-2 to TRBJ1-1, with TRBD1 as a possible D gene (6 bases). This TCR was sampled from a woman under 30 in a cohort exposed to, infected with or recovered from COVID-19 (not recorded which). CDR3 nucleotide sequence: TGTGCCAGCAGCTCCGAGGGGGGGGCTTTCTTT. It yields the protein CASSSEGGAFF.